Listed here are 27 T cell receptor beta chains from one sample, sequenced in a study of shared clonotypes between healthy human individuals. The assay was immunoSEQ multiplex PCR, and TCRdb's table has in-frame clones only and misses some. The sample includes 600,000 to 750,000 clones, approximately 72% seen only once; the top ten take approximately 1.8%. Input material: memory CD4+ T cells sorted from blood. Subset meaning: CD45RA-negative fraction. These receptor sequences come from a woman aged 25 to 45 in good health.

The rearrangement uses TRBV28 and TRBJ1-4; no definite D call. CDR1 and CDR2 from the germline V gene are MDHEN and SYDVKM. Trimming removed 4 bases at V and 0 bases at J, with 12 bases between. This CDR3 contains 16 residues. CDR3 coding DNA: TGTGCCAGCAGTTCCGTTTTTAAGGCAACTAATGAAAAACTGTTTTTT. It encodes CASSSVFKATNEKLFF.

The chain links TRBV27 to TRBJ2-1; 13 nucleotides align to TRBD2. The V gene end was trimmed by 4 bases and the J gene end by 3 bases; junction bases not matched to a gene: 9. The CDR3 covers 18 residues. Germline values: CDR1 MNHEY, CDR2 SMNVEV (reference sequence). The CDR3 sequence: CASSSRRTSGSIYNEQFF. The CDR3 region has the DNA TGTGCCAGCAGTTCGCGTAGGACTAGCGGGAGTATCTACAATGAGCAGTTCTTC.

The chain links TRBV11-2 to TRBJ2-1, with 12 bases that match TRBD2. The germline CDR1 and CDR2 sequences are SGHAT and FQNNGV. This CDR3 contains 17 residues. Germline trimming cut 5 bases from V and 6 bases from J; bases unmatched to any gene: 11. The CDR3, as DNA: TGTGCCAGCAGCCGCCTCCTAGCGGGAGGGGCTTTCAATGAGCAGTTCTTC. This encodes CASSRLLAGGAFNEQFF.

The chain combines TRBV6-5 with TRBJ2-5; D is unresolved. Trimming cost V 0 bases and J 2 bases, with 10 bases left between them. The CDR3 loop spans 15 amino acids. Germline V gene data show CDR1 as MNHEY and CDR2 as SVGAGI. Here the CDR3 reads CASSYSSGIQETQYF. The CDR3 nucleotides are TGTGCCAGCAGTTACTCGAGTGGGATTCAAGAGACCCAGTACTTC.

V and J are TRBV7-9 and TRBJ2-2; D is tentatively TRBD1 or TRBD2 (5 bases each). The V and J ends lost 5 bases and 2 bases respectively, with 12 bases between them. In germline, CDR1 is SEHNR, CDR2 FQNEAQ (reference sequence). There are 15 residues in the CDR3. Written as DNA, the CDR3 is TGTGCCAGCAGCATCCGGGACCCAAACACCGGGGAGCTGTTTTTT. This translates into CASSIRDPNTGELFF.

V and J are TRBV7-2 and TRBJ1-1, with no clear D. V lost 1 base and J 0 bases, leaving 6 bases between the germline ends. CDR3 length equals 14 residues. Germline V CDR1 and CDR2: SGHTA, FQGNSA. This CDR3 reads CASSLVALNTEAFF. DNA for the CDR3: TGTGCCAGCAGCTTAGTGGCTTTGAACACTGAAGCTTTCTTT.

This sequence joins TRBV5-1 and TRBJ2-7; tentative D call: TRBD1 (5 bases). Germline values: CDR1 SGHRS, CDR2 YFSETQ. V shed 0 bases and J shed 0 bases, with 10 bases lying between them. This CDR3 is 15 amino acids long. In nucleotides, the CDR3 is TGCGCCAGCAGCTTGGCCTTGCAGGGCTCCTACGAGCAGTACTTC. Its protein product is CASSLALQGSYEQYF.

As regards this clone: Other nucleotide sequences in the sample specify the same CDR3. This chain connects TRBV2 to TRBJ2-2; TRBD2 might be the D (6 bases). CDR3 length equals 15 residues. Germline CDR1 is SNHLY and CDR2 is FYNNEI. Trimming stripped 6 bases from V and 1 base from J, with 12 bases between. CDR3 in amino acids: CASRPGTVNTGELFF. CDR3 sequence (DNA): TGTGCCAGCAGACCCGGGACTGTGAACACCGGGGAGCTGTTTTTT.

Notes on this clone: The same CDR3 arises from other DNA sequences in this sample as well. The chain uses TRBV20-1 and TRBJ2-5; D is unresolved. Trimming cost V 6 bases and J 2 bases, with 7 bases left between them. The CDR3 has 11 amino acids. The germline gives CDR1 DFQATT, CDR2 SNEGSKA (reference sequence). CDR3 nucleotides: TGCAGTGCGCCCCGACAAGAGACCCAGTACTTC. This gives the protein CSAPRQETQYF.

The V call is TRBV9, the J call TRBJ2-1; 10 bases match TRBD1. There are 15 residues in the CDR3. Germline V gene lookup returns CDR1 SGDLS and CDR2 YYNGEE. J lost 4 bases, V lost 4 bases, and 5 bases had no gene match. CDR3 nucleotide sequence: TGTGCCAGCAGCATGGGACAGGGGCTTTACAATGAGCAGTTCTTC. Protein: CASSMGQGLYNEQFF.

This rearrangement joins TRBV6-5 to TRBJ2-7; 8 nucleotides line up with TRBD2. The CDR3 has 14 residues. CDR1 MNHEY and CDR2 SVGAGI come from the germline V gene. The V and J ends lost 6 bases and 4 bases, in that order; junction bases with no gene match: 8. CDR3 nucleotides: TGTGCCAGCAGCCCTACTAGCGGCCTTTACGAGCAGTACTTC. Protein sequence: CASSPTSGLYEQYF.

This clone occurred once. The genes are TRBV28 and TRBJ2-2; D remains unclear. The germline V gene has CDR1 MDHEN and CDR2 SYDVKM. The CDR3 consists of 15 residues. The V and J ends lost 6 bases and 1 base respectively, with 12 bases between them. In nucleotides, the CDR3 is TGTGCCAGCAGCCTTCCTCCGGGGAACACCGGGGAGCTGTTTTTT. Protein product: CASSLPPGNTGELFF.

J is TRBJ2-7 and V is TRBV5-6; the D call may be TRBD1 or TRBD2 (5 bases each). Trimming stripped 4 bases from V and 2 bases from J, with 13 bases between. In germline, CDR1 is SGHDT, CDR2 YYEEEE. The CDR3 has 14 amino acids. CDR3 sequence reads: CASSPGTRTYEQYF. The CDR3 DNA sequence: TGTGCCAGCAGCCCAGGGACGAGGACCTACGAGCAGTACTTC.

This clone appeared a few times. The CDR3 here is CASLAGQGGNTIYF. CDR3 DNA: TGTGCCAGCCTCGCGGGACAAGGTGGAAACACCATATATTTT. The V call is TRBV2, the J call TRBJ1-3, with D tentatively TRBD1 (6 bases). In germline, CDR1 is SNHLY, CDR2 FYNNEI. Trimming removed 8 bases at V and 3 bases at J, with 14 bases between. The CDR3 has 14 residues. The entire variable domain, with the rest obtained from reference TRBV2 and TRBJ1-3, is as follows: EPEVTQTPSHQVTQMGQEVILRCVPISNHLYFYWYRQILGQKVEFLVSFYNNEISEKSEIFDDQFSVERPDGSNFTLKIRSTKLEDSAMYFCASLAGQGGNTIYFGEGSWLTVV.

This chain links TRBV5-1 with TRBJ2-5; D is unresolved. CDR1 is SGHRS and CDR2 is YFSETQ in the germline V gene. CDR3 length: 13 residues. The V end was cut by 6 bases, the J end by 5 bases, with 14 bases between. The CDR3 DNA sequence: TGCGCCAGCACCTTAGGTTCCCGGGAGACCCAGTACTTC. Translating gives CASTLGSRETQYF. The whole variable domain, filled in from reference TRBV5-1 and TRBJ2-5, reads KAGVTQTPRYLIKTRGQQVTLSCSPISGHRSVSWYQQTPGQGLQFLFEYFSETQRNKGNFPGRFSGRQFSNSRSEMNVSTLELGDSALYLCASTLGSRETQYFGPGTRLLVL.

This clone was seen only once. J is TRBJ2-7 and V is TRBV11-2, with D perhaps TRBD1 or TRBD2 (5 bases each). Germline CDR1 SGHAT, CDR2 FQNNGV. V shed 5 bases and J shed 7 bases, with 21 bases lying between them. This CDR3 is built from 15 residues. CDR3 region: CASSTWDRNPREQYF. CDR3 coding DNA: TGTGCCAGCAGCACTTGGGACCGCAACCCTAGGGAGCAGTACTTC.

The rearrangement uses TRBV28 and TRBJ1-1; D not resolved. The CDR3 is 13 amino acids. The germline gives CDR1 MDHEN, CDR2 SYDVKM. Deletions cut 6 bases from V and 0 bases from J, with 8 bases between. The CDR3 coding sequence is TGTGCCAGCAGATGGACGATGAACACTGAAGCTTTCTTT. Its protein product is CASRWTMNTEAFF.

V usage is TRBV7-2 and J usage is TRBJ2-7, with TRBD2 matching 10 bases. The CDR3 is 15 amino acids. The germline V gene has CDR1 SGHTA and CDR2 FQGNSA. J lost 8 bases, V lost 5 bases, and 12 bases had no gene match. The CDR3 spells CASSNPSGRSRKQYF. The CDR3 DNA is TGTGCCAGCAGCAACCCTAGCGGGAGAAGTCGGAAGCAGTACTTC. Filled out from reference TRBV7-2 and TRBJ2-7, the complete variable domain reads GAGVSQSPSNKVTEKGKDVELRCDPISGHTALYWYRQSLGQGLEFLIYFQGNSAPDKSGLPSDRFSAERTGGSVSTLTIQRTQQEDSAVYLCASSNPSGRSRKQYFGPGTRLTVT.

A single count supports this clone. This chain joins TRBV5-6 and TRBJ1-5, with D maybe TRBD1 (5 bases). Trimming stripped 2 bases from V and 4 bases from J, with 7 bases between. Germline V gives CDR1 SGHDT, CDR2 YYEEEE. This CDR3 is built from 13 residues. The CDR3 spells CASSLGENQPQHF. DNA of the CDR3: TGTGCCAGCAGCTTAGGGGAAAATCAGCCCCAGCATTTT.

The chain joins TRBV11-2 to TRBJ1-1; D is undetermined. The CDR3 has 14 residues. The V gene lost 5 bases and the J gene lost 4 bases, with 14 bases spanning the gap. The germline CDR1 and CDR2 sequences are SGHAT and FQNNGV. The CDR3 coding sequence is TGTGCCAGCAGCCCCCGGGAGGGCTCCACTGAAGCTTTCTTT. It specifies CASSPREGSTEAFF. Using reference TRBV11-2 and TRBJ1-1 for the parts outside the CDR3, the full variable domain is EAGVAQSPRYKIIEKRQSVAFWCNPISGHATLYWYQQILGQGPKLLIQFQNNGVVDDSQLPKDRFSAERLKGVDSTLKIQPAKLEDSAVYLCASSPREGSTEAFFGQGTRLTVV.

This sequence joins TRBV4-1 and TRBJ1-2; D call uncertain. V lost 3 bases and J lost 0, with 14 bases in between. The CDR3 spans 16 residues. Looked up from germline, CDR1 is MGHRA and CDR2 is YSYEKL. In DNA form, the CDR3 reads TGCGCCAGCAGCCAGCCCCGGTTTGGTTCTAACTATGGCTACACCTTC. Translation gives CASSQPRFGSNYGYTF.

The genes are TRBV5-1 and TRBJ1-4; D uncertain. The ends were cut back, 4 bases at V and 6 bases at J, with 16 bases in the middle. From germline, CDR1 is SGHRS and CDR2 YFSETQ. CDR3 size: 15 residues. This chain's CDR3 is CASSPHGVEYEKLFF. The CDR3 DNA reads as TGCGCCAGCAGCCCCCACGGGGTGGAGTATGAAAAACTGTTTTTT.

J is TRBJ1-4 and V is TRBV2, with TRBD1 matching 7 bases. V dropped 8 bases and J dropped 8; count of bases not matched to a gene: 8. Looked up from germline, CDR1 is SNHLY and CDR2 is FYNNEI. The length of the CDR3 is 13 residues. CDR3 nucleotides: TGTGCCAGCGTCCGGGACAGAAAGGAAAAACTGTTTTTT. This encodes CASVRDRKEKLFF.

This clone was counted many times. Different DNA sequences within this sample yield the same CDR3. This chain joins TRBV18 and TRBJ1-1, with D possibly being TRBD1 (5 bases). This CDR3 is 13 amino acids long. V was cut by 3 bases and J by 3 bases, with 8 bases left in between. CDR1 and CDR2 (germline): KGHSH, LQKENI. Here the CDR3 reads CASSPQGDTEAFF. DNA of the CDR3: TGTGCCAGCTCACCCCAGGGTGACACTGAAGCTTTCTTT. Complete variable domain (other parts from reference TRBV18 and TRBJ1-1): NAGVMQNPRHLVRRRGQEARLRCSPMKGHSHVYWYRQLPEEGLKFMVYLQKENIIDESGMPKERFSAEFPKEGPSILRIQQVVRGDSAAYFCASSPQGDTEAFFGQGTRLTVV.

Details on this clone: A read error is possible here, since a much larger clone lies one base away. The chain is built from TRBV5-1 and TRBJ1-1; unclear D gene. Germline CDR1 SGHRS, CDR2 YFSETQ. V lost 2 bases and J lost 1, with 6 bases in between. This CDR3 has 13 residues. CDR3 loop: CASSFDPNTEAFF. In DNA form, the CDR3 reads TGCGCCAGCAGCTTTGACCCGAACACTGAAGCTTTCTTT.

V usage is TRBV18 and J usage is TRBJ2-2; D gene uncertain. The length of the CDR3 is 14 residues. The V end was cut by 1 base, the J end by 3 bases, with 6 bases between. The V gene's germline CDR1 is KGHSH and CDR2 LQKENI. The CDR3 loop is CASSPRPYTGELFF. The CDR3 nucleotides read TGTGCCAGCTCACCACGACCTTACACCGGGGAGCTGTTTTTT.

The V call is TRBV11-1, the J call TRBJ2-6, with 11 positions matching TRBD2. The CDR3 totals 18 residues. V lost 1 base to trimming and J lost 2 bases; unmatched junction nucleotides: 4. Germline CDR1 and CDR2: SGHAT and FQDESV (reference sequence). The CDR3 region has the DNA TGTGCCAGCAGCTTAGACCCACTAGCGGGAGCTGGGGCCAACGTCCTGACTTTC. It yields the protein CASSLDPLAGAGANVLTF.